Presented here are 3 T cell receptor beta chains from one specimen sequenced in a study of identical twins (dated by TCRdb to the mid-2010s). The library relied on 5' RACE. Instrument used: Illumina HiSeq 2000. TCRdb reprocessed the public reads (quality trimming at Q25 with fastp, clone calling with MiXCR) and kept in-frame beta chains. Identical CDR3 proteins give one entry, which carries the most common genes and DNA. In all, the sample holds 270,000 or so distinct CDR3 sequences, and around 8.3% of those were seen once. The ten largest clones take up less than 4% of the sample. This sample was shared with a second study, whose subject was yellow fever vaccine responses in identical twins.

The sequenced sample was CD8+ T cells sorted from blood. The source of these receptors is a woman between 18 and 29 years old in good health.

This clonotype has only a few counts. The rearrangement uses TRBV5-6 and TRBJ2-4; D gene unclear. The V end was cut by 1 base, the J end by 0 bases, with 11 bases between. Germline V CDR1 and CDR2: SGHDT, YYEEEE. The CDR3 contains 16 residues. CDR3 sequence reads: CASSLNRLLAKNIQYF. CDR3 nucleotides: TGTGCCAGCAGCTTGAACCGTCTTCTAGCCAAAAACATTCAGTACTTC.

The sample holds many counts of this clonotype. This rearrangement joins TRBV29-1 to TRBJ2-1, with 8 bases that match TRBD2. Germline CDR1 and CDR2: SQVTM and ANQGSEA. This CDR3 region has 17 residues. Trimming removed 3 bases from V and 1 base from J; junction bases left unmatched: 11. The CDR3 DNA is TGCAGCGTTGAGGGGTTAGCGGGAACGGTATCCTACAATGAGCAGTTCTTC. Encoded protein: CSVEGLAGTVSYNEQFF.

CDR3 coding DNA: TGTGCCAGCAGTGAATTGGTCTACGGGATTCTCCAAGAGACCCAGTACTTC. Its translation: CASSELVYGILQETQYF. The chain employs TRBV25-1 and TRBJ2-5, with a weak D call TRBD2 (5 bases). V was cut by 1 base and J by 1 base, with 16 bases left in between. This CDR3 region has 17 residues. Germline V gene lookup returns CDR1 MGHDK and CDR2 SYGVNS.